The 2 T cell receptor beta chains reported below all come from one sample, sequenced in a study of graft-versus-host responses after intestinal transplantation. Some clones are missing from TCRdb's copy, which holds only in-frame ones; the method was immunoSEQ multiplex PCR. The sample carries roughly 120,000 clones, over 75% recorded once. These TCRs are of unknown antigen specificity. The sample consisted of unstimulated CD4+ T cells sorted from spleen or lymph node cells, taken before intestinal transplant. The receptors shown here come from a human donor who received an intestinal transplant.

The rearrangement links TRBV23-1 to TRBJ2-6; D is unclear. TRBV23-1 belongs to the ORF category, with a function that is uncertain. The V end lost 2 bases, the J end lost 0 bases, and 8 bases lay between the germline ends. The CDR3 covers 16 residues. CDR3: CASSQIPISGANVLTF. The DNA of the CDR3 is TGCGCCAGCAGTCAAATTCCAATCTCTGGGGCCAACGTCCTGACTTTC.

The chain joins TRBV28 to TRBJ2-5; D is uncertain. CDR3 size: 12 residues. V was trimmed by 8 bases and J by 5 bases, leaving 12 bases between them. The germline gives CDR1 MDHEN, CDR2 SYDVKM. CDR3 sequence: CASGTGAETQYF. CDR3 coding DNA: TGTGCCAGCGGAACGGGTGCGGAGACCCAGTACTTC.